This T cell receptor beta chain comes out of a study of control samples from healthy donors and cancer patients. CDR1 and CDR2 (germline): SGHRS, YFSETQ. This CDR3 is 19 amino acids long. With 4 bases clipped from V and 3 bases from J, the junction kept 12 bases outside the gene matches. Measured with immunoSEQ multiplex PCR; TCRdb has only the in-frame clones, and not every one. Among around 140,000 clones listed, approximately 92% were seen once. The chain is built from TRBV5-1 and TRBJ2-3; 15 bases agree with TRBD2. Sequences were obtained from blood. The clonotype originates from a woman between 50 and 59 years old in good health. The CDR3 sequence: CASSPGTSGRSLGTDTQYF. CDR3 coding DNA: TGCGCCAGCAGCCCAGGGACTAGCGGGAGGAGCCTTGGTACAGATACGCAGTATTTT.